This TCR beta chain was profiled in a study of CD8+ T cells in alopecia areata. Study-level background: Patients in the treated group were given tofacitinib by mouth, 5 to 10 mg twice a day.

With regard to this clone: The junction does not match germline at one end; this may be a read error.

RNA, once extracted, was reverse transcribed into cDNA for use as the sequencing template. The repertoire was sequenced with immunoSEQ multiplex PCR; TCRdb's copy has only in-frame clones and lacks some. The table has more than 200,000 clones, roughly 69% seen once; the top ten hold roughly 1.2%. This CDR3 is built from 15 residues. CDR1 is SGHAT and CDR2 is FQNNGV in the germline V gene. The V call is TRBV11-2, the J call TRBJ2-2; D perhaps matches TRBD2 (5 bases). The TCR originated in a human donor with alopecia areata. The sample consisted of CD4+ T cells sorted from blood, taken at week 0. The CDR3 coding sequence is TGTGCCAGCAGCTTAGGGGCCGGGAACCCCGGGGAGCTGTTTTTT. Translated, it gives CASSLGAGNPGELFF.